Each of the 6 T cell receptor beta chains below was sequenced from the same sample in a study of T-cell memory formation after mild COVID-19. TCRdb recomputed calls from the 5' RACE reads with MiXCR, one row per CDR3 protein. The top ten hold roughly 22% of the sample, which has about 360,000 distinct CDR3 sequences, approximately 15% seen once. The sequenced sample was PBMCs or a T cell subset sorted from them (not recorded which). Receptors originate from a man aged 18 to 29 who had mild COVID-19 (a few samples of this study predate the infection). Cell type and time point are not known.

This chain links TRBV4-3 with TRBJ2-1; D unresolved. The ends were cut back, 0 bases at V and 5 bases at J, with 2 bases in the middle. This CDR3 has 12 residues. CDR1 is LGHNA and CDR2 is YSLEER in the germline V gene. The CDR3 sequence is CASSQDDNEQFF. As DNA, the CDR3 is TGCGCCAGCAGCCAAGATGACAATGAGCAGTTCTTC.

This chain uses TRBV7-2 with TRBJ2-3; 13 bases line up with TRBD2. The V gene's germline CDR1 is SGHTA and CDR2 FQGNSA. This CDR3 region has 17 residues. Germline trimming cut 5 bases from V and 2 bases from J; bases unmatched to any gene: 7. CDR3 in amino acids: CASSQTTSGGPTDTQYF. As DNA, the CDR3 is TGTGCCAGCAGCCAGACGACTAGCGGGGGGCCCACAGATACGCAGTATTTT. The variable domain in full, completed from reference TRBV7-2 and TRBJ2-3, reads GAGVSQSPSNKVTEKGKDVELRCDPISGHTALYWYRQSLGQGLEFLIYFQGNSAPDKSGLPSDRFSAERTGGSVSTLTIQRTQQEDSAVYLCASSQTTSGGPTDTQYFGPGTRLTVL.

This clonotype has just a few counts. The rearrangement joins TRBV5-5 to TRBJ2-1; D is uncertain. The CDR3 loop spans 15 amino acids. CDR1 SGHKS and CDR2 YYEKEE come from the germline V gene (reference sequence). Trimming took off 2 bases at V and 0 bases at J, with 9 bases between the two ends. The CDR3 sequence: CASSLRPYSYNEQFF. CDR3 sequence (DNA): TGTGCCAGCAGCTTACGGCCGTACTCCTACAATGAGCAGTTCTTC.

The chain couples TRBV28 to TRBJ1-1; D remains ambiguous. This CDR3 is built from 13 residues. Trimming stripped 7 bases from V and 3 bases from J, with 12 bases between. Germline assignment: CDR1 MDHEN and CDR2 SYDVKM. In nucleotides, the CDR3 is TGTGCCAGCATTAGTGGCTCGGACACTGAAGCTTTCTTT. Translation gives CASISGSDTEAFF.

This clonotype was detected ten times or more. The V call is TRBV3-1, the J call TRBJ2-3; D is unclear. V was cut by 0 bases and J by 2 bases, with 12 bases left in between. This CDR3 is 16 amino acids long. CDR1 is LGHDT, CDR2 YNNKEL, per germline (reference sequence). As DNA, the CDR3 is TGTGCCAGCAGCCAAGAAGCAGGCTCTCTCACAGATACGCAGTATTTT. Translating it yields CASSQEAGSLTDTQYF.

This clonotype occurred a few times. This chain connects TRBV4-2 to TRBJ1-5; 9 positions agree with TRBD1. V was pared by 3 bases and J by 5 bases, with 14 bases of the junction left unmatched. The CDR3 length is 18 residues. CDR1 and CDR2 from the germline V gene are LGHNA and YNFKEQ. CDR3 sequence: CASSQTGTGTGRDQPQHF. DNA of the CDR3: TGTGCCAGCAGCCAGACCGGGACAGGGACGGGTCGGGATCAGCCCCAGCATTTT.